This TCR beta chain was recorded in a study of T cell repertoires in aging, cancer and after chemotherapy. About the study: Paired samples before and after chemotherapy came from glioblastoma patients receiving temozolomide-based therapy.

General observations from the study: Compared with age-matched healthy donors, untreated hematological or solid cancer patients showed higher blood TCR clonality. Immunological memory after chemotherapy cannot be judged from the repertoire data.

Multiplex touch-down PCR with TRB-A/B primers amplified rearranged V-D-J TRB sequences. TCRdb independently ran MiXCR on the multiplex PCR reads; one entry per CDR3 protein. The sample includes roughly 2,500 distinct CDR3 sequences, roughly 21% of them seen just once. Looked up from germline, CDR1 is SGHTA and CDR2 is FQGNSA. The CDR3 runs to 14 residues. V was shortened by 0 bases and J by 5 bases, with 10 bases between the two germline ends. The template was genomic DNA from peripheral blood, not RNA. By share, this clonotype ranks as medium-sized (0.01 to 0.1%). Its matching antigen is unknown. The sequenced material came from blood. The source of this sequence is a human donor with a solid tumor. The chain has TRBV7-2 and TRBJ2-5; D unresolved. Here the CDR3 reads CASSLAQRAETQYF. CDR3 in DNA: TGTGCCAGCAGCTTAGCGCAAAGGGCTGAGACCCAGTACTTC. The full variable domain, with the rest looked up from reference TRBV7-2 and TRBJ2-5, is GAGVSQSPSNKVTEKGKDVELRCDPISGHTALYWYRQSLGQGLEFLIYFQGNSAPDKSGLPSDRFSAERTGGSVSTLTIQRTQQEDSAVYLCASSLAQRAETQYFGPGTRLLVL.